These 30 T cell receptor beta chains originate from one sample sequenced in a study of STAT5B mutations in CD4+ large granular lymphocyte leukemia. The table came from immunoSEQ multiplex PCR; TCRdb's copy has only in-frame clones and leaves some out. The sample lists about 34,000 clones; roughly 70% were seen once. The sample taken for sequencing was CD4+ T cells from blood buffy coats. The receptors stem from a human donor in good health.

The chain has TRBV10-3 and TRBJ1-2; D is undetermined. The CDR3 contains 14 residues. V was trimmed by 7 bases and J by 2 bases, leaving 14 bases between them. Germline V gene data show CDR1 as ENHRY and CDR2 as SYGVKD. CDR3 amino acids: CAIKGQAGNYGYTF. As DNA, the CDR3 is TGTGCCATCAAGGGTCAGGCGGGGAACTATGGCTACACCTTC.

This chain uses TRBV19 with TRBJ1-5; D gene uncertain. Deletions cut 0 bases from V and 1 base from J, with 7 bases between. The germline gives CDR1 LNHDA, CDR2 SQIVND (reference sequence). This CDR3 region has 15 residues. In DNA, the CDR3 is TGTGCCAGTAGTATAGATTCGATCAGCAATCAGCCCCAGCATTTT. This codes for CASSIDSISNQPQHF.

The chain has TRBV6-5 and TRBJ1-4; D might be TRBD1 (5 bases). From germline, CDR1 is MNHEY and CDR2 SVGAGI. The CDR3 runs 15 residues. Trimming removed 0 bases from V and 4 bases from J, with 9 bases in between. Here the CDR3 DNA reads TGTGCCAGCAGTTACTCGACGGGGGATAATGAAAAACTGTTTTTT. Protein: CASSYSTGDNEKLFF.

This chain joins TRBV7-2 and TRBJ2-6; either TRBD1 or TRBD2 may fit D (6 bases each). Trimming took off 5 bases at V and 2 bases at J, with 22 bases between the two ends. The CDR3 contains 19 residues. The germline gives CDR1 SGHTA, CDR2 FQGNSA. The CDR3 loop is CASSRPSRGEVTGANVLTF. CDR3 sequence (DNA): TGTGCCAGCAGCCGTCCATCGAGGGGGGAGGTCACTGGGGCCAACGTCCTGACTTTC.

This clone has more than one count but fewer than ten. The chain uses TRBV19 and TRBJ2-6; a possible D gene is TRBD2 (5 bases). The germline V gene has CDR1 LNHDA and CDR2 SQIVND (reference sequence). The CDR3 is made up of 16 amino acids. Between the trimmed V and J ends, which lost 3 bases and 0 bases, there was a span of 9 bases. The CDR3 DNA follows: TGTGCCAGTAGTATCGGCGGGTTCTCTGGGGCCAACGTCCTGACTTTC. Translated, it gives CASSIGGFSGANVLTF.

V and J are TRBV28 and TRBJ1-6; tentative D call: TRBD1 (6 bases). Trimming pared 5 bases from V and 8 bases from J, leaving 16 bases between. The CDR3 has 15 amino acids. Germline assignment: CDR1 MDHEN and CDR2 SYDVKM. CDR3 nucleotide sequence: TGTGCCAGCAGTGAAGGACAGAGAGCAGATTCACCCCTCCACTTT. It yields the protein CASSEGQRADSPLHF. Looking up the rest from reference TRBV28 and TRBJ1-6 gives the full variable domain: DVKVTQSSRYLVKRTGEKVFLECVQDMDHENMFWYRQDPGLGLRLIYFSYDVKMKEKGDIPEGYSVSREKKERFSLILESASTNQTSMYLCASSEGQRADSPLHFGNGTRLTVT.

The sample holds a few counts of this clone. The rearrangement uses TRBV19 and TRBJ1-2; possibly TRBD1 for D (5 bases). The CDR3 contains 12 residues. V was shortened by 10 bases and J by 0 bases, with 9 bases between the two germline ends. Germline loops: CDR1 LNHDA, CDR2 SQIVND (reference sequence). This CDR3 reads CATRTPNYGYTF. The CDR3 nucleotides read TGTGCCACCCGGACACCTAACTATGGCTACACCTTC.

The V and J genes are TRBV18 and TRBJ2-7, with 8 bases matching TRBD1. The CDR3 is made up of 15 amino acids. CDR1 and CDR2 (germline): KGHSH, LQKENI. Trimming removed 5 bases from V and 4 bases from J; junction bases left unmatched: 10. The CDR3 DNA is TGTGCCAGCTCATCTTATACAGGGGGTTTTTACGAGCAGTACTTC. It is translated as CASSSYTGGFYEQYF.

The V gene is TRBV5-6, the J gene TRBJ2-1; 10 positions agree with TRBD2. J gave up 6 bases and V 4 bases, and 7 bases lay outside the gene matches. Germline CDR1 SGHDT, CDR2 YYEEEE. The CDR3 is 15 residues long. The CDR3 bases are TGTGCCAGCAGCACGACTAGCGGGCCCCCCAATGAGCAGTTCTTC. Protein product: CASSTTSGPPNEQFF.

The chain recombines TRBV10-3 with TRBJ1-1; no reliable D call. The CDR3 spans 14 residues. In germline, CDR1 is ENHRY, CDR2 SYGVKD. Between the trimmed V and J ends, which lost 2 bases and 2 bases, there was a span of 9 bases. The CDR3 is CAISEEVVNTEAFF. The CDR3 region has the DNA TGTGCCATCAGTGAGGAGGTGGTTAACACTGAAGCTTTCTTT.

V usage is TRBV4-2 and J usage is TRBJ2-3; D perhaps matches TRBD1 (5 bases). The CDR3 sequence is 13 residues long. Germline CDR1 reads LGHNA; CDR2 reads YNFKEQ. Trimming pared 4 bases from V and 5 bases from J, leaving 10 bases between. This chain's CDR3 is CASSLGRIDTQYF. DNA of the CDR3: TGTGCCAGCAGCCTGGGGCGTATAGATACGCAGTATTTT.

The V gene is TRBV27, the J gene TRBJ1-5, with D perhaps TRBD1 (5 bases). V lost 3 bases to trimming and J lost 3 bases, with 12 bases between them. The CDR3 length is 15 residues. The germline V gene encodes CDR1 MNHEY and CDR2 SMNVEV (reference sequence). The CDR3 bases are TGTGCCAGCAGTTTGGCAGGGACTCCCAATCAGCCCCAGCATTTT. Translated, it gives CASSLAGTPNQPQHF.

The rearrangement uses TRBV28 and TRBJ1-2; no firm D call. Germline V gene lookup returns CDR1 MDHEN and CDR2 SYDVKM. CDR3 size: 16 residues. Trimming pared 6 bases from V and 4 bases from J, leaving 21 bases between. CDR3 nucleotide sequence: TGTGCCAGCAGCCCAACGTCCCAAAGACTTAGCTATGGCTACACCTTC. This codes for CASSPTSQRLSYGYTF.

This chain links TRBV28 with TRBJ2-1; D is possibly TRBD2 (6 bases). Germline CDR1 MDHEN, CDR2 SYDVKM. The CDR3 totals 15 residues. V was clipped by 2 bases and J by 4 bases, with 12 bases between them. CDR3 coding DNA: TGTGCCAGCAGTTTAGGAGGGGCCCAATACAATGAGCAGTTCTTC. The encoded protein is CASSLGGAQYNEQFF. The complete variable domain, with remaining parts taken from reference TRBV28 and TRBJ2-1, reads DVKVTQSSRYLVKRTGEKVFLECVQDMDHENMFWYRQDPGLGLRLIYFSYDVKMKEKGDIPEGYSVSREKKERFSLILESASTNQTSMYLCASSLGGAQYNEQFFGPGTRLTVL.

J is TRBJ2-2 and V is TRBV6-4; D remains ambiguous. Germline V CDR1 and CDR2: MRHNA, SNTAGT. V lost 2 bases and J lost 6, with 10 bases in between. The CDR3 consists of 14 residues. The CDR3 region is CASSDDGRAGELFF. The CDR3 DNA sequence: TGTGCCAGCAGTGACGACGGTCGCGCCGGGGAGCTGTTTTTT.

In its sample, this clone was seen once. CDR3 residues: CASSLERSTDTQYF. The CDR3 bases are TGCGCCAGCAGCTTGGAACGGAGCACAGATACGCAGTATTTT. This chain links TRBV5-1 with TRBJ2-3, with D hard to call. The germline V gene encodes CDR1 SGHRS and CDR2 YFSETQ. V shed 0 bases and J shed 0 bases, with 5 bases lying between them. This CDR3 is built from 14 residues.

This clone was observed a few times. The junction does not match germline at one end; this may be a read error. V and J are TRBV18 and TRBJ2-7; the D gene is possibly TRBD1 (6 bases). Looked up from germline, CDR1 is KGHSH and CDR2 is LQKENI. The CDR3 extends over 13 amino acids. CDR3 nucleotide sequence: TGTGCCAGCTCACCGGACAGACACTACGGGCAGTACTTC. Encoded protein: CASSPDRHYGQYF. The full variable domain, completed using reference TRBV18 and TRBJ2-7, is NAGVMQNPRHLVRRRGQEARLRCSPMKGHSHVYWYRQLPEEGLKFMVYLQKENIIDESGMPKERFSAEFPKEGPSILRIQQVVRGDSAAYFCASSPDRHYGQYFGPGTRLTVT.

The gene calls are TRBV4-3 and TRBJ1-5; D remains ambiguous. V lost 0 bases and J 7 bases, leaving 10 bases between the germline ends. CDR1 and CDR2 (germline): LGHNA, YSLEER. This CDR3 is 14 amino acids long. CDR3 DNA sequence: TGCGCCAGCAGCCAAGACAGCCTCGGGCAGCCCCAGCATTTT. As protein: CASSQDSLGQPQHF.

The chain has TRBV7-2 and TRBJ2-1; possible D gene TRBD2, 6 bases. CDR1 SGHTA and CDR2 FQGNSA come from the germline V gene. V shed 3 bases and J shed 2 bases, with 8 bases lying between them. The CDR3 sequence is 14 residues long. The CDR3, as DNA: TGTGCCAGCAGCTTTGGCGGGGCCTACAATGAGCAGTTCTTC. Translated: CASSFGGAYNEQFF.

The chain couples TRBV29-1 to TRBJ2-1, with 7 bases aligning to TRBD1. The V and J ends lost 7 bases and 0 bases, in that order; junction bases with no gene match: 6. This CDR3 comprises 14 residues. The germline gives CDR1 SQVTM, CDR2 ANQGSEA. DNA for the CDR3: TGCAGCGCCCTGAGGGGGCTCTCCTACAATGAGCAGTTCTTC. This codes for CSALRGLSYNEQFF.

The chain combines TRBV28 with TRBJ1-1; the D is unclear. The CDR3 is 15 amino acids. Germline assignment: CDR1 MDHEN and CDR2 SYDVKM. V lost 6 bases, J lost 3 bases, and 17 bases lay in between. CDR3: CASRPPAPTDTEAFF. The CDR3 DNA is TGTGCCAGCAGACCACCGGCCCCTACAGACACTGAAGCTTTCTTT.

This clone occurred a few times. The chain couples TRBV2 to TRBJ1-1, with D possibly TRBD1 on 5 matching bases. Trimming pared 6 bases from V and 0 bases from J, leaving 11 bases between. The CDR3 extends over 14 amino acids. Looked up from germline, CDR1 is SNHLY and CDR2 is FYNNEI. The CDR3: CASRSRAMNTEAFF. The CDR3 DNA reads TGTGCCAGCAGATCCAGGGCAATGAACACTGAAGCTTTCTTT.

J is TRBJ2-3 and V is TRBV6-4; possibly TRBD2 for D (5 bases). The CDR3 covers 15 residues. V shed 4 bases and J shed 6 bases, with 17 bases lying between them. Germline V gene lookup returns CDR1 MRHNA and CDR2 SNTAGT. Written as DNA, the CDR3 is TGTGCCAGCAGTGCTGGGTACCTGGGAGTGGATACGCAGTATTTT. Translating gives CASSAGYLGVDTQYF.

This clone was counted between two and nine times. The chain carries TRBV4-1 and TRBJ2-1; 13 bases fit TRBD2. With 6 bases clipped from V and 1 base from J, the junction kept 3 bases outside the gene matches. The length of the CDR3 is 16 residues. Germline CDR1 is MGHRA and CDR2 is YSYEKL. CDR3 residues: CASSGGLAGSYNEQFF. CDR3 bases: TGCGCCAGCAGTGGGGGACTAGCGGGGTCCTACAATGAGCAGTTCTTC.

The chain couples TRBV10-2 to TRBJ2-2; no reliable D call. The V gene's germline CDR1 is WSHSY and CDR2 SAAADI. The length of the CDR3 is 13 residues. V was cut by 6 bases and J by 1 base, with 6 bases left in between. Here the CDR3 reads CASRIGNTGELFF. DNA of the CDR3: TGCGCCAGCAGGATCGGGAACACCGGGGAGCTGTTTTTT.

V is TRBV19 and J is TRBJ1-4, with D perhaps matching TRBD1 (5 bases). CDR3 length: 16 amino acids. Germline CDR1 reads LNHDA; CDR2 reads SQIVND (reference sequence). Trimming removed 5 bases from V and 0 bases from J, with 13 bases in between. CDR3 bases: TGTGCCAGTAGTTCGTCTGGGACGGCAACTAATGAAAAACTGTTTTTT. Translation: CASSSSGTATNEKLFF. The full variable domain, with the rest looked up from reference TRBV19 and TRBJ1-4, is DGGITQSPKYLFRKEGQNVTLSCEQNLNHDAMYWYRQDPGQGLRLIYYSQIVNDFQKGDIAEGYSVSREKKESFPLTVTSAQKNPTAFYLCASSSSGTATNEKLFFGSGTQLSVL.

The chain links TRBV6-6 to TRBJ1-1; D uncertain. Per the germline V gene, CDR1 is MNHNY and CDR2 is SVGAGI (reference sequence). The CDR3 has 13 amino acids. V was shortened by 4 bases and J by 1 base, with 7 bases between the two germline ends. CDR3 sequence reads: CASSSTWNTEAFF. The CDR3 DNA sequence: TGTGCCAGCAGTTCCACCTGGAACACTGAAGCTTTCTTT.

The chain recombines TRBV5-6 with TRBJ1-3, with unresolved D. This CDR3 region has 14 residues. Trimming pared 0 bases from V and 4 bases from J, leaving 8 bases between. CDR1 and CDR2 from the germline V gene are SGHDT and YYEEEE. CDR3 sequence: CASSLGRQGNTIYF. Written as DNA, the CDR3 is TGTGCCAGCAGCTTGGGCCGGCAGGGAAACACCATATATTTT.

This clone was seen a few times. The chain uses TRBV5-1 and TRBJ1-1; perhaps TRBD1 as D (6 bases). CDR1 and CDR2 (germline): SGHRS, YFSETQ. Between the trimmed V and J ends, which lost 7 bases and 2 bases, there was a span of 9 bases. The CDR3 loop spans 12 amino acids. The CDR3, as DNA: TGCGCCAGCTCACAGGGTAACACTGAAGCTTTCTTT. Residues: CASSQGNTEAFF.

This clone was seen a few times. The chain couples TRBV6-5 to TRBJ1-4, with D possibly TRBD1 on 5 matching bases. There are 11 residues in the CDR3. Germline-derived CDR1 and CDR2 are MNHEY and SVGAGI. The V gene lost 7 bases and the J gene lost 10 bases, with 10 bases spanning the gap. CDR3 sequence (DNA): TGTGCCAGCACTAATGGGGGAAAACTGTTTTTT. Protein sequence: CASTNGGKLFF.